A selection of T cell receptor beta chains follows, all from one sample in a study of control samples from healthy donors and cancer patients. Data came from immunoSEQ multiplex PCR; TCRdb stores just in-frame clones and leaves some out. This sample has around 120,000 clones, with approximately 88% found just once. Sequenced sample: blood. The receptors originated from a man aged 35 to 55 in good health. CDR3s include the opening cysteine and the closing phenylalanine or tryptophan. Each record gives: V gene, J gene, D gene, clone size, CDR3 protein, CDR3 DNA. A D gene is named only where the DNA matches it firmly. Clone size is stated in some rows and not others, as once, few, many or a class when expanded.

V: TRBV6-5; J: TRBJ2-2; D: TRBD2; size: NA; CDR3: CASSYSSSGGRRALFF; DNA: TGTGCCAGCAGTTACTCGAGTAGCGGGGGGCGCAGGGCGCTGTTTTTT
V: TRBV4-3; J: TRBJ1-2; D: NA; size: NA; CDR3: CASSPNPLFDYGYTF; DNA: TGCGCCAGCAGCCCCAATCCCCTTTTTGACTATGGCTACACCTTC
V: TRBV19; J: TRBJ1-5; D: TRBD1; size: NA; CDR3: CASRKTGGANQPQHF; DNA: TGTGCCAGTAGGAAAACAGGGGGTGCCAATCAGCCCCAGCATTTT
V: TRBV5-6; J: TRBJ2-7; D: TRBD2; size: NA; CDR3: CASSLETSGGLSSYEQYF; DNA: TGTGCCAGCAGCTTGGAGACTAGCGGGGGTCTCAGCTCCTACGAGCAGTACTTC
V: TRBV24-1; J: TRBJ2-1; D: NA; size: NA; CDR3: CATSDSYYNEQFF; DNA: TGTGCCACCAGTGATAGTTACTACAATGAGCAGTTCTTC
V: TRBV10-3; J: TRBJ1-4; D: TRBD1; size: NA; CDR3: CAISEGGPRTGINEKLFF; DNA: TGTGCCATCAGTGAAGGTGGACCTAGGACAGGGATAAATGAAAAACTGTTTTTT
V: TRBV7-2; J: TRBJ2-4; D: NA; size: NA; CDR3: CASSSGTAKNIQYF; DNA: TGTGCCAGCAGTTCCGGGACAGCCAAAAACATTCAGTACTTC
V: TRBV29-1; J: TRBJ2-7; D: TRBD1; size: NA; CDR3: CSVRRDIDRAGEQYF; DNA: TGCAGCGTCCGCAGAGATATTGACAGGGCGGGCGAGCAGTACTTC
V: TRBV27; J: TRBJ1-2; D: TRBD1; size: few; CDR3: CASSPDRAFYGYTF; DNA: TGTGCCAGCAGTCCGGACAGGGCCTTCTATGGCTACACCTTC
V: TRBV5-1; J: TRBJ2-7; D: NA; size: NA; CDR3: CASSLAAGGYEQYF; DNA: TGCGCCAGCAGCTTGGCCGCAGGGGGGTACGAGCAGTACTTC
V: TRBV5-1; J: TRBJ1-3; D: NA; size: NA; CDR3: CASSRGEESGNTIYF; DNA: TGCGCCAGCAGTCGGGGCGAGGAGTCTGGAAACACCATATATTTT
V: TRBV21-1; J: TRBJ1-4; D: NA; size: NA; CDR3: CASSKRRTGNDEKLFF; DNA: TGTGCCAGCAGCAAAAGGCGTACAGGGAATGATGAAAAACTGTTTTTT
V: TRBV6-1; J: TRBJ2-3; D: TRBD2; size: NA; CDR3: CASSEKAGGPSTDTQYF; DNA: TGTGCCAGCAGTGAAAAGGCGGGGGGACCTAGCACAGATACGCAGTATTTT
V: TRBV3-1/TRBV3-2; J: TRBJ2-3; D: TRBD2; size: NA; CDR3: CASSFEAGALGDTQYF; DNA: TGTGCCAGCAGCTTCGAAGCGGGGGCTCTTGGAGATACGCAGTATTTT
V: TRBV10-3; J: TRBJ2-1; D: TRBD2; size: NA; CDR3: CAIRGLAGGLNEQFF; DNA: TGTGCCATCAGGGGACTAGCGGGGGGGCTCAATGAGCAGTTCTTC
V: TRBV15; J: TRBJ2-1; D: NA; size: once; CDR3: CATSREAGNNEQFF; DNA: TGTGCCACCAGCAGAGAGGCGGGCAACAATGAGCAGTTCTTC
V: TRBV6-5; J: TRBJ1-1; D: NA; size: NA; CDR3: CASRRINTEAFF; DNA: TGTGCCAGCAGACGTATAAACACTGAAGCTTTCTTT
V: TRBV9; J: TRBJ1-1; D: NA; size: NA; CDR3: CASSVESFGQTEAFF; DNA: TGTGCCAGCAGCGTAGAAAGTTTCGGACAGACTGAAGCTTTCTTT
V: TRBV27; J: TRBJ2-2; D: NA; size: NA; CDR3: CASSLHHTGELFF; DNA: TGTGCCAGCAGTTTACACCACACCGGGGAGCTGTTTTTT
V: TRBV15; J: TRBJ2-5; D: TRBD1; size: NA; CDR3: CATSLRGRGQETQYF; DNA: TGTGCCACCAGCCTTCGGGGCAGGGGGCAGGAGACCCAGTACTTC
V: TRBV7-9; J: TRBJ1-6; D: NA; size: once; CDR3: CASRSPKDSNSPLHF; DNA: TGTGCCAGCAGGTCACCTAAGGACAGTAATTCACCCCTCCACTTT
V: TRBV3-1/TRBV3-2; J: TRBJ1-2; D: TRBD1; size: NA; CDR3: CASSQELSRGLDGYTF; DNA: TGTGCCAGCAGCCAAGAACTTAGCAGGGGGCTTGATGGCTACACCTTC
V: TRBV30; J: TRBJ2-5; D: NA; size: NA; CDR3: CAWGGPGETQYF; DNA: TGTGCCTGGGGAGGACCCGGCGAGACCCAGTACTTC
V: TRBV2; J: TRBJ1-2; D: NA; size: once; CDR3: CASTRVYGYTF; DNA: TGTGCCAGCACGCGGGTTTATGGCTACACCTTC
V: TRBV7-9; J: TRBJ1-4; D: NA; size: NA; CDR3: CASSPMDEKLFF; DNA: TGTGCCAGCAGCCCAATGGATGAAAAACTGTTTTTT